In this sample, the clone carrying this T cell receptor (beta chain) is medium-sized (0.01 to 0.1%). The data derive from a study of T and B cells in COVID-19 patients. Each TRB amplification used about 250-550 ng of genomic DNA from blood. Multiplex PCR with BIOMED2 TRB-A/B primer pools amplified TRB rearrangements. One entry per CDR3 protein results from TCRdb running MiXCR on the multiplex PCR reads. The sample has several thousand distinct CDR3 sequences, about 30% seen once; the top ten hold around 16%. Germline V lookup: CDR1 LNHDA, CDR2 SQIVND (reference sequence). Trimming cost V 5 bases and J 0 bases, with 14 bases left between them. CDR3 length: 16 residues.

Sample: blood. This clonotype was sampled from a human donor with active COVID-19. The chain links TRBV19 to TRBJ1-3; D is unclear. CDR3 sequence (DNA): TGTGCCAGTAGTCATCGTATAGGGAACTCTGGAAACACCATATATTTT. It encodes CASSHRIGNSGNTIYF.